These T cell receptor beta chains were read from a single sample in a study of early T cells in non-severe SARS-CoV-2 infection. TCRdb fed the 5' RACE reads into MiXCR, producing one record per CDR3 protein. The table records roughly 32,000 distinct CDR3 sequences, roughly 7% of them present only once. Specimen: whole blood. The receptors were gathered from an adult who was a healthcare worker with PCR-confirmed SARS-CoV-2 infection or an uninfected control (not recorded which). Both conserved end residues are trimmed from each CDR3. Fields, in order: J gene, V gene, CDR3 protein.

>TRBJ2-7|TRBV10-3
AISDGQGLPYEQY
>TRBJ2-5|TRBV5-5
ASSFDNQETQY
>TRBJ2-2|TRBV5-1
ASSLGQGSAGELF
>TRBJ1-2|TRBV24-1
ATSDTRTGITRGYT
>TRBJ1-5|TRBV9
ASSMGQNQPQH
>TRBJ2-5|TRBV20-1
SATSRGETQY
>TRBJ2-5|TRBV7-3
ASSLTPQETQY
>TRBJ1-1|TRBV18
ASSPMAGQGNTEAF
>TRBJ1-5|TRBV20-1
SASGRWDSNQPQH
>TRBJ2-1|TRBV18
ASSPGAPYYEQF
>TRBJ2-5|TRBV29-1
SVAGTQRETQY
>TRBJ2-1|TRBV3-1
ASRLRDRAFNEQF
>TRBJ2-7|TRBV20-1
SLSRVYGTGGEQY
>TRBJ1-5|TRBV2
ASSPQGNNQPQH
>TRBJ2-1|TRBV10-2
ASRPRGIDSYNEQF
>TRBJ2-3|TRBV4-2
ASSPSGVEDTQY
>TRBJ2-5|TRBV6-1
ASNGQRETQY
>TRBJ2-2|TRBV19
ASSPRLAGGTGELF
>TRBJ2-3|TRBV7-2
ASSLGGRAGGLSTQY
>TRBJ2-2|TRBV29-1
SVHGEVTGELF
>TRBJ2-2|TRBV7-6
ASSLGAGYTGELF
>TRBJ2-2|TRBV7-2
ASSLAGTGAGELF
>TRBJ2-5|TRBV7-9
ASSAGQGRGETQY
>TRBJ2-1|TRBV27
ASSLRPYNEQF
>TRBJ1-1|TRBV6-1
ASSRDRRDEAF
>TRBJ1-2|TRBV28
ASSTGTGYGGYT
>TRBJ2-2|TRBV6-4
ASSDSPNTGELF
>TRBJ2-7|TRBV5-4
ASSVTGTGREQY
>TRBJ2-5|TRBV4-1
ASSHEGGRQETQY
>TRBJ2-3|TRBV29-1
SVRTGGTDTQY
>TRBJ1-4|TRBV5-4
ASSTGTGGTNEKLF
>TRBJ2-5|TRBV2
ASSRDGEETQY
>TRBJ2-5|TRBV28
ASRRGMRETQY
>TRBJ1-1|TRBV7-3
ASSSDRGLWTEAF
>TRBJ1-1|TRBV7-9
ASSLVVTEAF
>TRBJ2-2|TRBV20-1
SAWTSGSGELF
>TRBJ2-3|TRBV7-2
ASSLLTLAGGSTDTQY